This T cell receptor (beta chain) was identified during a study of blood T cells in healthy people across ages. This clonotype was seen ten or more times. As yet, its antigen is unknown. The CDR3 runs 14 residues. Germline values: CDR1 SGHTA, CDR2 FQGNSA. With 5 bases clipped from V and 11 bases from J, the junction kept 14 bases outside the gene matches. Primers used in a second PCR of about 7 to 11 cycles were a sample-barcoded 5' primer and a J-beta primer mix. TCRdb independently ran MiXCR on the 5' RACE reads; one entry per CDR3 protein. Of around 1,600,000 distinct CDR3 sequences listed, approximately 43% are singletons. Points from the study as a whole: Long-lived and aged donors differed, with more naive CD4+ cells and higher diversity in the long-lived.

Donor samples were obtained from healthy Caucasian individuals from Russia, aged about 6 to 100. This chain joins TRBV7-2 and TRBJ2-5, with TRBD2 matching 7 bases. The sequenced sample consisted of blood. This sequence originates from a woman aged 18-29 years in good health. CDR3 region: CASSPHTSALEQYF. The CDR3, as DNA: TGTGCCAGCAGCCCGCATACTAGCGCCCTAGAGCAGTACTTC.